This T cell receptor beta chain emerged from a study of T cell changes during pregnancy in multiple sclerosis. Data came from immunoSEQ multiplex PCR; TCRdb stores just in-frame clones and leaves some out. The profile shows roughly 39,000 clones, less than 95% of them singletons. This CDR3 comprises 15 residues. V lost 6 bases and J 1 base, leaving 15 bases between the germline ends. In germline, CDR1 is MDHEN, CDR2 SYDVKM. The rearrangement links TRBV28 to TRBJ2-5, with D unclear. The specimen comprised CD4+ T cells from peripheral blood mononuclear cells, sampled in the first trimester of pregnancy. This clonotype originated in a female donor in good health, enrolled as a control in a pregnancy study. The CDR3 nucleotides are TGTGCCAGCAGCAACAACCTACAGATCCAAGAGACCCAGTACTTC. Amino acid sequence: CASSNNLQIQETQYF.